This T cell receptor beta chain was identified in a study of glioma-infiltrating T cells after dendritic cell vaccination. This clone has more than one count but fewer than ten. Its target is unknown. Some clones are missing from TCRdb's copy, which holds only in-frame ones; the method was immunoSEQ multiplex PCR. The sample holds 49,000 or so clones; less than 90% are singletons and the top ten take roughly 10%. Study-level findings and limits: Only a small number of patients had complete blood and tumor samples.

None of the glioblastoma patients had an isocitrate dehydrogenase mutation. Trimming left V 7 bases short and J 1 base short, with 10 bases between. This CDR3 region has 13 residues. Germline loops: CDR1 ENHRY, CDR2 SYGVKD. This receptor was taken from a human donor with glioblastoma. The sample here was blood, taken before dendritic cell vaccination. The chain links TRBV10-3 to TRBJ1-1; D not certain. CDR3 sequence (DNA): TGTGCCATCAAACCGACGGGGAACACTGAAGCTTTCTTT. It translates to CAIKPTGNTEAFF.